Each of the 27 T cell receptor beta chains below was sequenced from the same sample in a study of blood T cell repertoires in COVID-19. Some clones are missing from TCRdb's copy, which holds only in-frame ones; the method was immunoSEQ multiplex PCR. The repertoire consists of about 51,000 clones, with approximately 78% occurring once and the leading ten covering 13% to 15%. The sample taken for sequencing was peripheral blood. These receptors came from a human donor with acute or convalescent COVID-19. The donor label of this sample is uncertain.

V is TRBV7-2 and J is TRBJ2-1; D is unclear. The CDR3 has 11 residues. With 10 bases removed from V and 9 bases from J, the gap between germline ends came to 13 bases. Germline-derived CDR1 and CDR2 are SGHTA and FQGNSA. CDR3: CATSASFEQFF. The DNA of the CDR3 is TGTGCCACCTCCGCGTCGTTTGAGCAGTTCTTC.

V gene TRBV27 combines with J gene TRBJ2-3; TRBD2 might be the D (6 bases). Germline CDR1 reads MNHEY; CDR2 reads SMNVEV (reference sequence). The length of the CDR3 is 16 residues. The germline V and J ends were trimmed by 4 bases and 6 bases, with 20 bases remaining between them. Here the CDR3 reads CASSSRSGTGLDTQYF. For the CDR3, the DNA is TGTGCCAGCAGTTCGAGGTCAGGGACGGGACTGGATACGCAGTATTTT.

The chain employs TRBV20-1 and TRBJ2-5, with 7 bases identical to TRBD1. CDR1 DFQATT and CDR2 SNEGSKA come from the germline V gene (reference sequence). The CDR3 totals 13 residues. V was clipped by 3 bases and J by 3 bases; unmatched bases: 4. The CDR3 DNA reads as TGCAGTGCTAGTAGAGGGGGCGAAGAGACCCAGTACTTC. This gives the protein CSASRGGEETQYF.

This sequence joins TRBV13 and TRBJ2-7; TRBD1 aligns across 9 bases. Germline trimming cut 0 bases from V and 3 bases from J; bases unmatched to any gene: 6. This CDR3 is 16 amino acids long. Germline-derived CDR1 and CDR2 are PRHDT and FYEKMQ (reference sequence). The CDR3 is CASSLGAGQGNYEQYF. CDR3 bases: TGTGCCAGCAGCTTAGGCGCGGGACAGGGAAACTACGAGCAGTACTTC.

The CDR3 DNA reads as TGTGCCAGCAGTGATTCCAGTAGCAATCAGCCCCAGCATTTT. Translating it yields CASSDSSSNQPQHF. The rearrangement joins TRBV2 to TRBJ1-5; no clear D gene. This CDR3 region has 14 residues. V lost 3 bases to trimming and J lost 0 bases, with 6 bases between them. In germline, CDR1 is SNHLY, CDR2 FYNNEI.

The CDR3 DNA follows: TGTGCCAGCAGCCGCCCGACTCAAGAGACCCAGTACTTC. Protein: CASSRPTQETQYF. The rearrangement links TRBV6-6 to TRBJ2-5, with D hard to call. Germline V gene lookup returns CDR1 MNHNY and CDR2 SVGAGI (reference sequence). V lost 6 bases to trimming and J lost 2 bases, with 10 bases between them. The CDR3 has 13 amino acids.

In nucleotides, the CDR3 is TGTGCCAGTAGTATAGTCCACAGGGAAGAGACCCAGTACTTC. It encodes CASSIVHREETQYF. The chain carries TRBV19 and TRBJ2-5; tentatively, D is TRBD1 (6 bases). CDR1 LNHDA and CDR2 SQIVND come from the germline V gene (reference sequence). The CDR3 consists of 14 residues. V was pared by 1 base and J by 3 bases, with 9 bases between.

This sequence joins TRBV19 and TRBJ2-2; D is possibly TRBD1 (5 bases). The CDR3 spans 14 residues. Trimming took 5 bases from V and 8 from J, leaving 15 bases between them. From germline, CDR1 is LNHDA and CDR2 SQIVND (reference sequence). CDR3 sequence (DNA): TGTGCCAGTAGTTTTGGGGCCCCCCCGGGGGAGCTGTTTTTT. Its translation: CASSFGAPPGELFF.

V and J are TRBV6-2 or TRBV6-3 and TRBJ1-1; 7 bases agree with TRBD1. The CDR3 is made up of 15 amino acids. CDR1 is MNHEY, CDR2 SVGEGT, per germline. V lost 5 bases to trimming and J lost 3 bases; unmatched junction nucleotides: 9. The CDR3 sequence: CASSHKGQTYTEAFF. CDR3 nucleotide sequence: TGTGCCAGCAGTCACAAGGGACAGACATACACTGAAGCTTTCTTT.

This clone appeared once. J is TRBJ2-4 and V is TRBV5-1; 7 bases are shared with TRBD2. Germline CDR1 reads SGHRS; CDR2 reads YFSETQ. The V gene end was trimmed by 6 bases and the J gene end by 3 bases; junction bases not matched to a gene: 6. The CDR3 length is 14 residues. CDR3 residues: CASTTGGGKNIQYF. CDR3 nucleotide sequence: TGCGCCAGCACCACGGGGGGAGGCAAAAACATTCAGTACTTC.

V and J are TRBV7-8 and TRBJ1-1; perhaps TRBD1 as D (5 bases). This CDR3 has 16 amino acids. Trimming removed 0 bases from V and 0 bases from J, with 11 bases in between. From germline, CDR1 is SGHVS and CDR2 FQNEAQ. Written as DNA, the CDR3 is TGTGCCAGCAGCTTAGCGGGAGCGGGGCTGAACACTGAAGCTTTCTTT. Translation: CASSLAGAGLNTEAFF.

The chain links TRBV28 to TRBJ2-7; D is unresolved. This CDR3 has 15 amino acids. CDR1 MDHEN and CDR2 SYDVKM come from the germline V gene. V dropped 7 bases and J dropped 0 bases, with 16 bases sitting between them. The CDR3 is CASKLGSTSSYEQYF. CDR3 DNA: TGTGCCAGCAAACTTGGCTCGACAAGCTCCTACGAGCAGTACTTC.

The J gene is TRBJ2-7, the V gene TRBV5-1; weak D call: TRBD1 (6 bases). Per germline, CDR1 SGHRS and CDR2 YFSETQ. Trimming left V 0 bases short and J 6 bases short, with 13 bases between. CDR3 length equals 14 residues. For the CDR3, the DNA is TGCGCCAGCAGCTTGGACAGGGCGGGCGGCGAGCAGTACTTC. Its protein is CASSLDRAGGEQYF.

This clone was recorded only once. The CDR3 is CASSPSVQGGTEAFF. The CDR3 DNA is TGTGCCAGCTCACCTTCCGTGCAGGGGGGAACTGAAGCTTTCTTT. The genes are TRBV18 and TRBJ1-1, with 7 bases lining up with TRBD1. CDR3 length: 15 residues. Trimming at V came to 3 bases and at J to 5 bases, leaving 9 bases not matched to a gene. Per germline, CDR1 KGHSH and CDR2 LQKENI.

The chain uses TRBV2 and TRBJ2-7; unclear D gene. The germline gives CDR1 SNHLY, CDR2 FYNNEI. This CDR3 is 10 amino acids long. V was shortened by 5 bases and J by 9 bases, with 8 bases between the two germline ends. The CDR3 sequence is CASSLTGQYF. In DNA, the CDR3 is TGTGCCAGCAGTCTCACCGGGCAGTACTTC.

The chain employs TRBV4-3 and TRBJ1-3; 10 bases map to TRBD1. Germline-derived CDR1 and CDR2 are LGHNA and YSLEER. The CDR3 consists of 17 residues. V trimming: 3 bases; J trimming: 2 bases; junction bases outside the gene matches: 7. Written as DNA, the CDR3 is TGCGCCAGCAGCCATAGGGACAGGGGATTCACTGGAAACACCATATATTTT. The encoded protein is CASSHRDRGFTGNTIYF.

The J gene is TRBJ2-3, the V gene TRBV10-3, with a weak D call TRBD2 (5 bases). This CDR3 region has 13 residues. The germline V and J ends were trimmed by 8 bases and 2 bases, with 11 bases remaining between them. The V gene's germline CDR1 is ENHRY and CDR2 SYGVKD. DNA of the CDR3: TGTGCCATCCGTGCGAGGGACACAGATACGCAGTATTTT. Encoded protein: CAIRARDTDTQYF.

This clone was seen a few times. This chain uses TRBV28 with TRBJ1-5; D possibly corresponds to TRBD1 (5 bases). The CDR3 totals 15 residues. Germline CDR1 reads MDHEN; CDR2 reads SYDVKM. Trimming cost V 6 bases and J 6 bases, with 18 bases left between them. The CDR3 protein is CASSRQGLGFQPQHF. The CDR3 DNA reads as TGTGCCAGCAGCCGTCAGGGATTGGGATTTCAGCCCCAGCATTTT.

The CDR3 sequence: CASSLRSGYSYEQYF. Here the CDR3 DNA reads TGTGCCAGCAGCCTCCGTAGCGGATACTCCTACGAGCAGTACTTC. This chain joins TRBV13 and TRBJ2-7, with D possibly being TRBD2 (6 bases). The CDR3 spans 15 residues. Trimming shortened V by 5 bases and J by 0 bases, and 14 bases separated the two germline ends. Germline assignment: CDR1 PRHDT and CDR2 FYEKMQ (reference sequence).

The J gene is TRBJ2-7, the V gene TRBV29-1; the match to TRBD1 covers 9 bases. This CDR3 has 14 amino acids. Losses at the gene ends were 3 bases for V and 6 bases for J; bases not matched to a gene: 9. Germline-derived CDR1 and CDR2 are SQVTM and ANQGSEA. CDR3 amino acids: CSVDQGQGVGEQYF. DNA of the CDR3: TGCAGCGTTGATCAGGGACAGGGTGTAGGCGAGCAGTACTTC.

The chain combines TRBV6-5 with TRBJ1-3; 9 nucleotides line up with TRBD1. Germline CDR1 MNHEY, CDR2 SVGAGI. This CDR3 has 15 residues. J was trimmed by 6 bases and V by 2 bases; bases with no gene match: 5. The CDR3 region has the DNA TGTGCCAGCAGTTACCTTACAGGGGGCGTAAACACCATATATTTT. It codes for CASSYLTGGVNTIYF.

The chain recombines TRBV25-1 with TRBJ2-5; 7 bases agree with TRBD2. The CDR3 totals 14 residues. V gave up 7 bases and J gave up 1 base; unmatched junction bases: 6. The V gene's germline CDR1 is MGHDK and CDR2 SYGVNS. DNA of the CDR3: TGTGCCAGCACTGAGGGAGGGCTCCAAGAGACCCAGTACTTC. Amino acid sequence: CASTEGGLQETQYF.

The gene calls are TRBV7-8 and TRBJ2-3; TRBD2 is a possible D gene (5 bases). CDR3 size: 14 residues. Trimming took 5 bases from V and 4 from J, leaving 13 bases between them. The germline V gene has CDR1 SGHVS and CDR2 FQNEAQ. The CDR3 protein is CASSLGVRSDTQYF. The CDR3 DNA follows: TGTGCCAGCAGCCTCGGGGTACGATCAGATACGCAGTATTTT.

This clone was detected only once. The V and J genes are TRBV27 and TRBJ1-6; a weak D match, TRBD1 (6 bases). Trimming stripped 8 bases from V and 7 bases from J, with 15 bases between. The CDR3 consists of 14 residues. Germline V gene lookup returns CDR1 MNHEY and CDR2 SMNVEV (reference sequence). Written as DNA, the CDR3 is TGTGCCAGCCGAAAGTGGGGGCGAAATTCACCCCTCCACTTT. This codes for CASRKWGRNSPLHF.

This chain uses TRBV7-9 with TRBJ1-5; 7 bases align to TRBD1. The germline CDR1 and CDR2 sequences are SEHNR and FQNEAQ (reference sequence). Trimming cost V 5 bases and J 1 base; bases outside gene matches: 8. The CDR3 length is 16 residues. As DNA, the CDR3 is TGTGCCAGCAGCCCATCCAGGGGGGTCAGCAATCAGCCCCAGCATTTT. Translation: CASSPSRGVSNQPQHF. The whole variable domain, remainder taken from reference TRBV7-9 and TRBJ1-5, is DTGVSQNPRHKITKRGQNVTFRCDPISEHNRLYWYRQTLGQGPEFLTYFQNEAQLEKSRLLSDRFSAERPKGSFSTLEIQRTEQGDSAMYLCASSPSRGVSNQPQHFGDGTRLSIL.

The chain uses TRBV2 and TRBJ1-4, with TRBD1 matching over 7 bases. Trimming at V came to 6 bases and at J to 11 bases, leaving 6 bases not matched to a gene. Germline values: CDR1 SNHLY, CDR2 FYNNEI. The CDR3 is made up of 12 amino acids. The CDR3 is CASRLTGWKLFF. For the CDR3, the DNA is TGTGCCAGCAGACTGACAGGGTGGAAACTGTTTTTT. The full variable domain, with the rest looked up from reference TRBV2 and TRBJ1-4, is EPEVTQTPSHQVTQMGQEVILRCVPISNHLYFYWYRQILGQKVEFLVSFYNNEISEKSEIFDDQFSVERPDGSNFTLKIRSTKLEDSAMYFCASRLTGWKLFFGSGTQLSVL.

This clone has only one observation. The chain carries TRBV27 and TRBJ2-2, with TRBD2 identical over 11 bases. The CDR3 length is 16 residues. After removal of 3 bases from V and 5 bases from J, the junction contained 5 bases not matched to a gene. Germline loops: CDR1 MNHEY, CDR2 SMNVEV (reference sequence). CDR3 sequence (DNA): TGTGCCAGCAGTTTCGCGACTAGCGGGATTACCGGGGAGCTGTTTTTT. Amino acid sequence: CASSFATSGITGELFF.